This T cell receptor (beta chain) was found in a study of CD8+ T cells in alopecia areata. Trimming cost V 5 bases and J 6 bases; bases outside gene matches: 9. Germline CDR1 reads SSHAT; CDR2 reads FNYEAQ (reference sequence). The CDR3 contains 16 residues. The treatment was: oral pan-JAK inhibitor, 5-10 mg twice daily. This clone was counted between two and nine times. Following RNA extraction, reverse transcription yielded cDNA that acted as the sequencing template. TCRdb's table, derived via immunoSEQ multiplex PCR, lists solely in-frame clones and lacks some. The data hold over 150,000 clones, with 40% to 65% observed a single time.

The TCR originated in a human donor with alopecia areata. The chain carries TRBV7-7 and TRBJ2-1; 11 nucleotides agree with TRBD2. The sample here was CD8+ T cells sorted from blood, taken at week 24, from a patient treated with tofacitinib. The CDR3 DNA reads TGTGCCAGCAGCACCCGGGTAGCGGGGGGGCTCAATGAGCAGTTCTTC. Translation gives CASSTRVAGGLNEQFF.